Sequencing of this TCR beta chain was carried out in a study of control samples from healthy donors and cancer patients. CDR3 length: 14 amino acids. Losses at the gene ends were 5 bases for V and 4 bases for J; bases not matched to a gene: 5. Germline CDR1 SGHVS, CDR2 FQNEAQ. In its sample, this clone was seen once. The protocol was immunoSEQ multiplex PCR, while the TCRdb copy is restricted to in-frame clones and leaves out a portion. The table records fewer than 150,000 clones, approximately 90% of them present only once. The sample consisted of blood. The chain combines TRBV7-8 with TRBJ2-4; 7 nucleotides line up with TRBD1. This clonotype originated in a man aged 18-30 years in good health. CDR3 DNA: TGTGCCAGCAGCACCAGGGACAGTAAAAACATTCAGTACTTC. This codes for CASSTRDSKNIQYF.